The subject of this entry is one TCR beta chain. Its specificity is not known. The data originate from a study of blood T cells in healthy people across ages. Overall study findings and caveats: Estimated diversity across one million T cells was deemed an underestimate.

Alongside a J-beta primer mix, a sample-barcoded 5' primer served in a second PCR lasting about 7 to 12 cycles. A single record per CDR3 protein comes from TCRdb applying MiXCR to the 5' RACE reads. The table includes almost 550,000 distinct CDR3 sequences, under 30% detected once. From germline, CDR1 is MDHEN and CDR2 SYDVKM. Trimming took 6 bases from V and 1 from J; bases not matched to a gene: 4. CDR3 size: 14 residues. This sample was shared with a second study, whose subject was T cells of mothers and their children.

The rearrangement links TRBV28 to TRBJ2-5, with 8 bases matching TRBD2. The sequenced sample consisted of blood. This sequence originates from a boy younger than 18 in good health. The CDR3 spells CASRATSGQETQYF. The CDR3 DNA sequence: TGTGCCAGCAGGGCTACTAGCGGCCAAGAGACCCAGTACTTC.